A few counts support the clone carrying this TCR beta chain. The antigen remains unidentified. The read halts 3 residues ahead of the CDR3 end, with the missing end drawn from the germline J gene. Of CVID subjects, under 16 were female and about 28 male, mean age approximately 40. Here immunoSEQ multiplex PCR was the method, and the copy in TCRdb shows in-frame clones only, minus some. This record lists roughly 30,000 clones, none seen once only, and the top ten clones contain about 3%. The sample comes from a study of T cell clonality in common variable immunodeficiency. Findings of the study overall: Fewer deletions and N-nucleotide insertions were reportedly seen in common variable immunodeficiency TCR beta sequences.

Germline V gene lookup returns CDR1 KGHSH and CDR2 LQKENI. V dropped 3 bases and J dropped 5; count of bases not matched to a gene: 5. The CDR3 consists of 14 residues. The chain couples TRBV18 to TRBJ2-7, with TRBD1 identical over 9 bases. Input material: peripheral blood mononuclear cells. The sequence was obtained from a human donor with common variable immunodeficiency. The CDR3: CASSPGTGIHEQYF. Incomplete CDR3 DNA: TGTGCCAGCTCACCTGGGACAGGGATCCACGAG.